This T cell receptor (beta chain) was found in a study of blood T cell repertoires in COVID-19. The assay was immunoSEQ multiplex PCR, and TCRdb's table has in-frame clones only and misses some. Found here are around 70,000 clones, approximately 85% of them singletons; the top ten hold about 35%. The sequence came from a man between 70 and 80 years old with acute or convalescent COVID-19. Input material: peripheral blood.

Here the CDR3 DNA reads TGTGCCAGTATCCCCGGGGGGCAGGGCCGAGGGAATGAGCAGTTCTTC. Translating it yields CASIPGGQGRGNEQFF. The V call is TRBV19, the J call TRBJ2-1, with D possibly matching TRBD2 (7 bases). Trimming removed 7 bases from V and 7 bases from J, with 23 bases in between. The CDR3 contains 16 residues. Germline V CDR1 and CDR2: LNHDA, SQIVND (reference sequence).